These T cell receptor beta chains were read from a single sample in a study of OX40 agonist ivuxolimab in advanced cancers. Here immunoSEQ multiplex PCR was the method, and the copy in TCRdb shows in-frame clones only, minus some. This sample has roughly 53,000 clones, with almost 90% found just once. The sample was CD4+ or CD8+ T cells sorted from blood, taken in a trial of the OX40 agonist ivuxolimab. Source of these receptors: an adult with an advanced solid tumor such as melanoma, head and neck, liver or kidney cancer. The conserved cysteine and the conserved F or W are not part of the CDR3 here. A D gene is named only where the DNA matches it firmly.

V	D	length	CDR3
TRBV7-9	TRBD1	12	ASSLQGAGTEAF
TRBV6-1	-	12	ASSLVGATDTQY
TRBV28	-	13	ASSLSPGVTGELF
TRBV28	-	11	ASSVQVEYGYT
TRBV28	-	12	ASSPPGSSYGYT
TRBV27	TRBD1	12	ASSLRTGVYEQY
TRBV6-5	-	13	ASSYLFSGANVLT
TRBV2	-	11	ASSGAQHYEQY
TRBV4-1	-	12	ASSRGIGEYTQY
TRBV2	-	10	ASSQGVYEQY
TRBV9	TRBD2	16	ASSVGPTLAGGYNEQF